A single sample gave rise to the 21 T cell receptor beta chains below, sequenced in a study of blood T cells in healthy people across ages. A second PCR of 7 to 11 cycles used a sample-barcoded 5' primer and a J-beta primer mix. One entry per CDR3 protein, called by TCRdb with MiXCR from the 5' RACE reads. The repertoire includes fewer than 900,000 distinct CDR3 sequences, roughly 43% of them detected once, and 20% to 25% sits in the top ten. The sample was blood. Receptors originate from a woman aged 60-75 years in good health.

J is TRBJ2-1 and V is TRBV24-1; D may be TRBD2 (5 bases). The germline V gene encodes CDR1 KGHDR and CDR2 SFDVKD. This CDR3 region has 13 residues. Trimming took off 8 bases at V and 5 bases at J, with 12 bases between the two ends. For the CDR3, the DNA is TGTGCCACCACGGCGGGTCTCGACAATGAGCAGTTCTTC. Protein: CATTAGLDNEQFF.

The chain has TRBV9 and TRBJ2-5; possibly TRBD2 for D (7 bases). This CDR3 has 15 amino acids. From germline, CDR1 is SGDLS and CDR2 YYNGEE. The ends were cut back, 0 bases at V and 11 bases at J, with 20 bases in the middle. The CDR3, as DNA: TGTGCCAGCAGCGTAGATGCGGGGGCCTACAATGAGCAGTACTTC. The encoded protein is CASSVDAGAYNEQYF.

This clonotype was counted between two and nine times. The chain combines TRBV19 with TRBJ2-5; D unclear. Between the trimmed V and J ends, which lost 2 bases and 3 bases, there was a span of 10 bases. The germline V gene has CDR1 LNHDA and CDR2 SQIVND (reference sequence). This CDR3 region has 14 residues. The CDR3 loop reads CASSIYQSEETQYF. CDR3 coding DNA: TGTGCCAGTAGTATATACCAGTCCGAAGAGACCCAGTACTTC.

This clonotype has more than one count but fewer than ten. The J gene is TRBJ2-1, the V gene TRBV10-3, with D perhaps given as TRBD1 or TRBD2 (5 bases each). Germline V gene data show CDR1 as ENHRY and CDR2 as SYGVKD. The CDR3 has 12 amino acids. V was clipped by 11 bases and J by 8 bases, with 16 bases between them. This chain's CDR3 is CALRGDSDEQFF. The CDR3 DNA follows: TGTGCCCTACGAGGGGATTCGGATGAGCAGTTCTTC.

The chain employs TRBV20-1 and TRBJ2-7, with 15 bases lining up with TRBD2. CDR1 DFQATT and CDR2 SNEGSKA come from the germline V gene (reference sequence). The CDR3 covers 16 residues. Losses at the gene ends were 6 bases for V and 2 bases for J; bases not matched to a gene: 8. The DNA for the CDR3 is TGCAGTGCCCCCGGGACTAGCGGGAGGTTAACCTACGAGCAGTACTTC. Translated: CSAPGTSGRLTYEQYF.

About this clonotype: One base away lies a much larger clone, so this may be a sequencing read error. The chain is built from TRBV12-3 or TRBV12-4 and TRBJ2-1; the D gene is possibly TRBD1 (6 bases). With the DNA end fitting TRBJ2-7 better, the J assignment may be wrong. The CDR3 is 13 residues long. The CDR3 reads CASSMVSGVEQYF. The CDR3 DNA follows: TGTGCCAGCAGTATGGTTTCAGGGGTTGAGCAGTACTTC.

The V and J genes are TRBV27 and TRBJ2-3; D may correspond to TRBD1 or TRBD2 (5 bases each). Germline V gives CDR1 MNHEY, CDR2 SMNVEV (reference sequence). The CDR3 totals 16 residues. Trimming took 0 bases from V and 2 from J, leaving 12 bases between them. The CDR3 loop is CASSLSRDPITDTQYF. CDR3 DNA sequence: TGTGCCAGCAGTTTATCAAGGGACCCCATCACAGATACGCAGTATTTT.

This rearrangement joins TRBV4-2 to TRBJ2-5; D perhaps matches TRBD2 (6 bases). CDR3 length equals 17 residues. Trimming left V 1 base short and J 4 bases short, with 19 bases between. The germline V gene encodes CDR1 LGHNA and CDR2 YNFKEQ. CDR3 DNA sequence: TGTGCCAGCAGCCAAGGAATGGTAGCGGCGCCGGGAGAGACCCAGTACTTC. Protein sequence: CASSQGMVAAPGETQYF.

CDR3 in amino acids: CASTRWQGYEQYF. In DNA, the CDR3 is TGTGCCAGCACAAGGTGGCAGGGTTACGAGCAGTACTTC. The genes are TRBV2 and TRBJ2-5; tentatively, D is TRBD1 (5 bases). The closer fit of TRBJ2-7 to the DNA end suggests the J call may be wrong. In germline, CDR1 is SNHLY, CDR2 FYNNEI. The CDR3 sequence is 13 residues long.

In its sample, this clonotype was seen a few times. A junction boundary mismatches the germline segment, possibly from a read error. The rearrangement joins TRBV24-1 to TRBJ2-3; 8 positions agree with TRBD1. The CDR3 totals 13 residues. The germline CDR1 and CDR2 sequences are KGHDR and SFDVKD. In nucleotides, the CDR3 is TGTGCCACCAGTGATTTCGGGACAGGTACGCAGTATTTT. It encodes CATSDFGTGTQYF.

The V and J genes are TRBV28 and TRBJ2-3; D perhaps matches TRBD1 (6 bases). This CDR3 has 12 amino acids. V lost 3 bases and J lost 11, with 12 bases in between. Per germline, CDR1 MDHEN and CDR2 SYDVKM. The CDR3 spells CASSFGQWEQYF. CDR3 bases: TGTGCCAGCAGTTTTGGACAGTGGGAGCAGTATTTT.

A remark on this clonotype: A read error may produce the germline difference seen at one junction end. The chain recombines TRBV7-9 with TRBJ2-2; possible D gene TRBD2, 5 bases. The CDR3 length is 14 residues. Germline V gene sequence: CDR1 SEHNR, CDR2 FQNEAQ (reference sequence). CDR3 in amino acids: CASSKNSNTGEPFF. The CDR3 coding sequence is TGTGCCAGCAGCAAAAATTCGAACACCGGGGAGCCGTTTTTT.

The CDR3 DNA is TGCAGTGTTCAGACCCCTGAAGCTTTCTTT. Protein product: CSVQTPEAFF. The chain couples TRBV20-1 to TRBJ1-1; unclear D gene. Germline V gene lookup returns CDR1 DFQATT and CDR2 SNEGSKA (reference sequence). This CDR3 region has 10 residues. The V end lost 7 bases, the J end lost 6 bases, and 9 bases lay between the germline ends.

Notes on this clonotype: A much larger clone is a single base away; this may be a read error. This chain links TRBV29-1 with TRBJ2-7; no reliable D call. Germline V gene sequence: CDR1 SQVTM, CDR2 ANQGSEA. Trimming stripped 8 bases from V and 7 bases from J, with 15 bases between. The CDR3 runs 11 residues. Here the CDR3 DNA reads TGCAGCCCACCCTACCCCAATGAGCAGTACTTC. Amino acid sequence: CSPPYPNEQYF.

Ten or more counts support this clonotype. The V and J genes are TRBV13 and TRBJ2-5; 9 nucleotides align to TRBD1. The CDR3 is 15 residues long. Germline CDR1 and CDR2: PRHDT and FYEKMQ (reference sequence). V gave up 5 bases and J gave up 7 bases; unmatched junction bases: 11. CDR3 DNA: TGTGCCAGCAGCGAAGGGACAGGGCCCTCGGGGACCCAGTACTTC. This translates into CASSEGTGPSGTQYF.

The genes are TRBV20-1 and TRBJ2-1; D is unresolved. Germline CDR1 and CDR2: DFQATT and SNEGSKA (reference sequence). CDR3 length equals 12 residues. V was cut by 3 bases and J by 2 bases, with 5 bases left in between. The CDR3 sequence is CSASNTYNEQFF. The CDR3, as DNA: TGCAGTGCTAGTAACACCTACAATGAGCAGTTCTTC.

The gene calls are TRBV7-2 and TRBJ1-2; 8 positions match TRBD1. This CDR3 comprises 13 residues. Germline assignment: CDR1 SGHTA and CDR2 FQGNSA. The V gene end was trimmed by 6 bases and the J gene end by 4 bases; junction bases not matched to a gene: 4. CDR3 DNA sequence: TGTGCCAGCAGGGGACAGGCGGGCTATGGCTACACCTTC. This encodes CASRGQAGYGYTF.

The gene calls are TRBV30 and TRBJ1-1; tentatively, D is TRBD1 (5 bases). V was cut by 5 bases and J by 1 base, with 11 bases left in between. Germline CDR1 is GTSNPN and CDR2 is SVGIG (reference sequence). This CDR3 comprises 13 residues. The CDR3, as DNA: TGTGCCTGGGACAGACGTCGGAACACTGAAGCTTTCTTT. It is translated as CAWDRRRNTEAFF.

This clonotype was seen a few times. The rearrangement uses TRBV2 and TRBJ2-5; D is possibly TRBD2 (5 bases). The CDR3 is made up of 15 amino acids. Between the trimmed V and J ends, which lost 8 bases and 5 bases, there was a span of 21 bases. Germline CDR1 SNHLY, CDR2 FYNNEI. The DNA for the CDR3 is TGTGCCAGCCTTATAAGACCTGGTTCGGGGGAGACCCAGTACTTC. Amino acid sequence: CASLIRPGSGETQYF.

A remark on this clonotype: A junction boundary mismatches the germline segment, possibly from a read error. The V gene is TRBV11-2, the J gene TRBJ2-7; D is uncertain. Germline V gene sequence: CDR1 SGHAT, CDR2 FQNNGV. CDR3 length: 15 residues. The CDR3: CVSSFSLGSSYEQYF. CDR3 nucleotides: TGTGTCAGCAGCTTCTCTCTGGGCAGCTCCTACGAGCAGTACTTC.

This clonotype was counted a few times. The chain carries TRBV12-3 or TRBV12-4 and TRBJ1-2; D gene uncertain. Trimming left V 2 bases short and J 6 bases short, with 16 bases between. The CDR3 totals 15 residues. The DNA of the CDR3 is TGTGCCAGCAGTTTAACACCAGGCCCATCGGATGGCTACACCTTC. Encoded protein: CASSLTPGPSDGYTF.